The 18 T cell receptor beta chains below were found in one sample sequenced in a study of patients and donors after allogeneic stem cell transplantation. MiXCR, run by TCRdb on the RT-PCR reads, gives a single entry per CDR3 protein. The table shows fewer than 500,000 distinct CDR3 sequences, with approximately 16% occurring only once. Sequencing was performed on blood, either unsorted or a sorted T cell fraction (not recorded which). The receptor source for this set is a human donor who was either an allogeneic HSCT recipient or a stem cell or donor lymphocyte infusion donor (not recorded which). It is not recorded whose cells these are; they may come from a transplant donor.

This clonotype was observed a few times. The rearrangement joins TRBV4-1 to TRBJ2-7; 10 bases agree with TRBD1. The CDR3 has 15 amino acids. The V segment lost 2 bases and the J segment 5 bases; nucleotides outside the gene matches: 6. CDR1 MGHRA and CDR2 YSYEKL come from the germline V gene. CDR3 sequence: CASSQPGTGDDEQYF. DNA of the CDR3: TGCGCCAGCAGCCAACCCGGGACAGGGGATGACGAGCAGTACTTC.

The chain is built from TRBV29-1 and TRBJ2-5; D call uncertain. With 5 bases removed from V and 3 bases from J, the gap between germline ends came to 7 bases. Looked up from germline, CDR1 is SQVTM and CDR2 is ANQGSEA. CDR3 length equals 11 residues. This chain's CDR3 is CSVYSKETQYF. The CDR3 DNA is TGCAGCGTTTATTCCAAAGAGACCCAGTACTTC.

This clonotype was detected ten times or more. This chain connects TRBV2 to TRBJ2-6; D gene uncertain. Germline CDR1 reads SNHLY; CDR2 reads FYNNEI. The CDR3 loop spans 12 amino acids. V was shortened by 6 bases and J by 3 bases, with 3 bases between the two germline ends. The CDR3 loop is CASSGGANVLTF. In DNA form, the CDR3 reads TGTGCCAGCAGCGGTGGGGCCAACGTCCTGACTTTC. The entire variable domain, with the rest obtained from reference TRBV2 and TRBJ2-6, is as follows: EPEVTQTPSHQVTQMGQEVILRCVPISNHLYFYWYRQILGQKVEFLVSFYNNEISEKSEIFDDQFSVERPDGSNFTLKIRSTKLEDSAMYFCASSGGANVLTFGAGSRLTVL.

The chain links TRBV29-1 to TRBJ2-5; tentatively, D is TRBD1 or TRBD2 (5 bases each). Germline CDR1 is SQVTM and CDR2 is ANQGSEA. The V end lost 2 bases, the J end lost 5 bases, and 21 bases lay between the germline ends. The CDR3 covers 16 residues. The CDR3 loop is CSVETTGTMPGETQYF. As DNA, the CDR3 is TGCAGCGTTGAAACCACCGGGACCATGCCCGGGGAGACCCAGTACTTC.

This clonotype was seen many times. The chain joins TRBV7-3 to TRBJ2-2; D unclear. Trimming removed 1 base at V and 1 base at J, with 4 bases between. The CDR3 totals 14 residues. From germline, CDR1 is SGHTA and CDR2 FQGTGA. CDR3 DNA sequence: TGTGCCAGCAGCTTAAATCGGAACACCGGGGAGCTGTTTTTT. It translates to CASSLNRNTGELFF.

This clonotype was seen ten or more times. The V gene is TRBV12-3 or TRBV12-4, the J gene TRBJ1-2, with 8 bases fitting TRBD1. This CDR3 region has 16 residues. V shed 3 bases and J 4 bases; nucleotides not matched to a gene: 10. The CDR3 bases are TGTGCCAGCAGTTTGCCGCTGACAGGGGCGGGCTATGGCTACACCTTC. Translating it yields CASSLPLTGAGYGYTF.

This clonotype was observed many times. The CDR3 spells CASSFLSGHYEQYF. As DNA, the CDR3 is TGCGCCAGCAGCTTCCTCTCCGGACACTACGAGCAGTACTTC. This rearrangement joins TRBV5-1 to TRBJ2-7; D possibly corresponds to TRBD1 (5 bases). The germline V gene encodes CDR1 SGHRS and CDR2 YFSETQ. The V and J ends lost 2 bases and 3 bases respectively, with 12 bases between them. CDR3 length: 14 amino acids.

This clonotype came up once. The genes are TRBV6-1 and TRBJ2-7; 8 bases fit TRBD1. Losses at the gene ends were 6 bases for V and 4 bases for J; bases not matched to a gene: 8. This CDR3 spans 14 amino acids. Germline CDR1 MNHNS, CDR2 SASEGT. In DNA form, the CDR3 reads TGTGCCAGCAGCCCCCTGACAGGGGAATACGAGCAGTACTTC. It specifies CASSPLTGEYEQYF.

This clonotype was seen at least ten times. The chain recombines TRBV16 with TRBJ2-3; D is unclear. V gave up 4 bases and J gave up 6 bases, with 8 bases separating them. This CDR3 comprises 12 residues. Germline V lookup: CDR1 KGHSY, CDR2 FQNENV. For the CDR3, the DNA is TGTGCCAGCAGCCGCCCACCTGATACGCAGTATTTT. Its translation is CASSRPPDTQYF.

CDR3 sequence reads: CASSLWTSNGEQFF. CDR3 DNA: TGTGCCAGCAGTTTATGGACTAGTAACGGTGAGCAGTTCTTC. This chain connects TRBV12-3 or TRBV12-4 to TRBJ2-1, with TRBD2 identical over 7 bases. With 2 bases clipped from V and 9 bases from J, the junction kept 7 bases outside the gene matches. The CDR3 is made up of 14 amino acids.

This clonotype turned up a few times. CDR3 residues: CASSQDERGVRGNEQFF. CDR3 DNA sequence: TGTGCCAGCAGCCAAGATGAACGGGGGGTGAGGGGGAATGAGCAGTTCTTC. The chain is built from TRBV4-2 and TRBJ2-1, with D possibly matching TRBD2 (7 bases). The CDR3 covers 17 residues. CDR1 LGHNA and CDR2 YNFKEQ come from the germline V gene. Between the trimmed V and J ends, which lost 0 bases and 7 bases, there was a span of 19 bases.

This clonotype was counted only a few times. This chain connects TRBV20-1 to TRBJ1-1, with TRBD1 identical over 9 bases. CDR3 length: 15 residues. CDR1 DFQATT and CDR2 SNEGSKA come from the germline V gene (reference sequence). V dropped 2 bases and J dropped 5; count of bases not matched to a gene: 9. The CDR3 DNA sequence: TGCAGTGCTAGAAAAATCGGGACAGGGAGGACTGAAGCTTTCTTT. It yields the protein CSARKIGTGRTEAFF.

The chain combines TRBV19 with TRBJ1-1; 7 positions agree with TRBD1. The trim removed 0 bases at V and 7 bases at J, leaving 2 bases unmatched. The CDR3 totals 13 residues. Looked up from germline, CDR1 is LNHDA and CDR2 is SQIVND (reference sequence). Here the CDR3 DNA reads TGTGCCAGTAGTATAGAAGGGGGCGTTGAAGCTTTCTTT. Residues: CASSIEGGVEAFF.

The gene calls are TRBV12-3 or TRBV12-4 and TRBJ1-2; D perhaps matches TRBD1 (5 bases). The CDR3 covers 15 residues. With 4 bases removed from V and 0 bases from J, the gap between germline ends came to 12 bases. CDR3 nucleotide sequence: TGTGCCAGCAGTTACCTGAGGGGCCCTAACTATGGCTACACCTTC. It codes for CASSYLRGPNYGYTF.

CDR3 sequence reads: CSAQTSGSYEQYF. In DNA, the CDR3 is TGCAGTGCTCAGACTAGCGGGAGCTACGAGCAGTACTTC. V and J are TRBV20-1 and TRBJ2-7; 12 bases align to TRBD2. The V segment lost 5 bases and the J segment 3 bases; nucleotides outside the gene matches: 2. The CDR3 totals 13 residues. Germline V gives CDR1 DFQATT, CDR2 SNEGSKA (reference sequence).

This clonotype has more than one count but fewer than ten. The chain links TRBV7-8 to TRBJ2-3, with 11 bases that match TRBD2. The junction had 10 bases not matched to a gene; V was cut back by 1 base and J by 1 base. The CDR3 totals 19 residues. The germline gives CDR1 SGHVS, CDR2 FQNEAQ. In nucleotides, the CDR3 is TGTGCCAGCAGCTTAGGTGCCCTAGCGGGGGGCCGGGGCACAGATACGCAGTATTTT. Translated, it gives CASSLGALAGGRGTDTQYF.

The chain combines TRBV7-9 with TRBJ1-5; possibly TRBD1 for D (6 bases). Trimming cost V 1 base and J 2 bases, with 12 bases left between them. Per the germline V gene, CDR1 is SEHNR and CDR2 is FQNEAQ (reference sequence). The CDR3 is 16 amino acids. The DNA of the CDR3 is TGTGCCAGCAGCTTAGACAGGGTTAAGCGCAATCAGCCCCAGCATTTT. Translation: CASSLDRVKRNQPQHF.

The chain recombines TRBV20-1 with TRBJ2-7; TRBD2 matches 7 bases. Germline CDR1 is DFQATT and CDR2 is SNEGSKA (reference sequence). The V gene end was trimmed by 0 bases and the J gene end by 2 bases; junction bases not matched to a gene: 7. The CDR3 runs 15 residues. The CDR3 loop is CSARDPQGGAYEQYF. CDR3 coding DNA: TGCAGTGCTAGAGATCCCCAGGGAGGGGCCTACGAGCAGTACTTC.